The entry below gives a single TCR beta chain sequence along with its context. Its target is not known. Only healthy Caucasians were enrolled as donors. The sample comes from a study of identical twins. This CDR3 is 16 amino acids long. Trimming left V 3 bases short and J 6 bases short, with 19 bases between. In germline, CDR1 is SGDLS, CDR2 YYNGEE. Study outcomes and limitations: Memory repertoires showed no such pattern, whereas abundant cord blood beta clonotypes carried fewer insertions. Twins shared out-of-frame alpha sequences with excess low generation probability.

TCRdb independently ran MiXCR on the 5' RACE reads; one entry per CDR3 protein. The sample consists of under 1 million distinct CDR3 sequences, 9% to 15% of them appearing once. These data were likewise used in another study, on yellow fever vaccine responses in identical twins. Turning to that study: The T cell response to vaccination in identical twins was reportedly partly convergent and partly personalized.

Sequenced material: PBMCs. V is TRBV9 and J is TRBJ2-1; the D is unclear. The sequence was obtained from a woman between 18 and 29 years old in good health. CDR3 loop: CASSGEVASVGNEQFF. The CDR3 DNA sequence: TGTGCCAGCAGCGGAGAGGTGGCTAGTGTCGGCAATGAGCAGTTCTTC. Full variable domain (remainder filled in from reference TRBV9 and TRBJ2-1): DSGVTQTPKHLITATGQRVTLRCSPRSGDLSVYWYQQSLDQGLQFLIQYYNGEERAKGNILERFSAQQFPDLHSELNLSSLELGDSALYFCASSGEVASVGNEQFFGPGTRLTVL.